Below are 11 T cell receptor beta chains sequenced from a single sample in a study of siplizumab effects on memory and regulatory T cells. Sequencing used immunoSEQ multiplex PCR; TCRdb keeps in-frame clones, though not all of them. Of about 110,000 clones listed, under 95% are singletons. The sequencing sample was made of Tregs sorted from blood. The receptors come from a human donor in good health.

The V gene is TRBV5-8, the J gene TRBJ2-7, with D maybe TRBD2 (5 bases). The CDR3 covers 13 residues. The germline V and J ends were trimmed by 3 bases and 3 bases, with 10 bases remaining between them. Germline values: CDR1 SGHTS, CDR2 YDEGEE. CDR3 sequence (DNA): TGTGCCAGCAGCTCGACTAACTTCTACGAGCAGTACTTC. Its translation: CASSSTNFYEQYF.

The chain couples TRBV2 to TRBJ2-1, with 10 positions matching TRBD2. Per germline, CDR1 SNHLY and CDR2 FYNNEI. The CDR3 is made up of 17 amino acids. V shed 8 bases and J 10 bases; nucleotides not matched to a gene: 20. For the CDR3, the DNA is TGTGCCAGCCAACGTCCCCCGGGGCTAGCGGGAGTGAGGGAGCAGTTCTTC. Translated: CASQRPPGLAGVREQFF.

V and J are TRBV7-9 and TRBJ2-5, with 7 bases fitting TRBD2. Germline V gene lookup returns CDR1 SEHNR and CDR2 FQNEAQ (reference sequence). This CDR3 contains 16 residues. Unmatched junction bases numbered 11, after V lost 2 bases and J lost 5 bases. The CDR3: CASSLRGAGKSETQYF. The CDR3, as DNA: TGTGCCAGCAGCTTAAGGGGAGCGGGGAAATCGGAGACCCAGTACTTC.

The chain has TRBV5-1 and TRBJ2-1, with no clear D. Trimming cost V 4 bases and J 9 bases, with 8 bases left between them. Germline V lookup: CDR1 SGHRS, CDR2 YFSETQ. The CDR3 sequence is 11 residues long. CDR3 coding DNA: TGCGCCAGCAGCCCCGAGATTGAGCAGTTCTTC. It codes for CASSPEIEQFF.

The gene calls are TRBV25-1 and TRBJ2-3, with D perhaps TRBD1 or TRBD2 (5 bases each). The length of the CDR3 is 15 residues. V dropped 3 bases and J dropped 1 base, with 11 bases sitting between them. The germline V gene has CDR1 MGHDK and CDR2 SYGVNS. CDR3 sequence reads: CASSDRRDGTDTQYF. The CDR3 DNA reads TGTGCCAGCAGTGATCGCCGGGACGGCACAGATACGCAGTATTTT. Drawing the rest from reference TRBV25-1 and TRBJ2-3, the complete variable domain is EADIYQTPRYLVIGTGKKITLECSQTMGHDKMYWYQQDPGMELHLIHYSYGVNSTEKGDLSSESTVSRIRTEHFPLTLESARPSHTSQYLCASSDRRDGTDTQYFGPGTRLTVL.

J is TRBJ1-3 and V is TRBV9; no firm D call. Deletions cut 7 bases from V and 0 bases from J, with 11 bases between. Germline-derived CDR1 and CDR2 are SGDLS and YYNGEE. The CDR3 runs to 14 residues. CDR3 DNA sequence: TGTGCCAGCTCCGCGATGTCCTCTGGAAACACCATATATTTT. As protein: CASSAMSSGNTIYF.

The chain links TRBV7-2 to TRBJ1-1; D uncertain. Germline-derived CDR1 and CDR2 are SGHTA and FQGNSA. The CDR3 sequence is 13 residues long. V was shortened by 3 bases and J by 5 bases, with 10 bases between the two germline ends. The CDR3 DNA reads TGTGCCAGCAGCTTTCTGGCTAGGACTGAAGCTTTCTTT. Translating gives CASSFLARTEAFF.

This chain uses TRBV10-3 with TRBJ2-3, with TRBD2 as a possible D gene (6 bases). Germline V gene sequence: CDR1 ENHRY, CDR2 SYGVKD. The CDR3 is 15 amino acids. V dropped 0 bases and J dropped 7 bases, with 14 bases sitting between them. CDR3 sequence reads: CAISESGTGTYTQYF. DNA of the CDR3: TGTGCCATCAGTGAGTCAGGGACTGGCACGTATACGCAGTATTTT.

This clone occurred once. The chain is built from TRBV5-1 and TRBJ2-3; no clear D gene. Trimming removed 5 bases at V and 5 bases at J, with 9 bases between. This CDR3 has 12 amino acids. Germline V lookup: CDR1 SGHRS, CDR2 YFSETQ. CDR3 nucleotides: TGCGCCAGCAGTAGACCCGAAGATACGCAGTATTTT. This translates into CASSRPEDTQYF.

This clone was observed a handful of times. The chain is built from TRBV6-5 and TRBJ1-6, with TRBD1 as a possible D gene (5 bases). V lost 6 bases, J lost 10 bases, and 13 bases lay in between. Germline CDR1 MNHEY, CDR2 SVGAGI. This CDR3 is built from 13 residues. The CDR3, as DNA: TGTGCCAGCAGAAGGGACGGTCCGTCACCCCTCCACTTT. Protein: CASRRDGPSPLHF.

This sequence joins TRBV6-5 and TRBJ1-1, with 9 bases identical to TRBD1. Looked up from germline, CDR1 is MNHEY and CDR2 is SVGAGI. CDR3 length equals 15 residues. V dropped 9 bases and J dropped 1; count of bases not matched to a gene: 9. The CDR3 protein is CASIRGDRANTEAFF. CDR3 nucleotide sequence: TGTGCCAGTATCCGAGGGGACAGGGCGAACACTGAAGCTTTCTTT.